The 21 T cell receptor beta chains in this list originate from one sample, sequenced in a study of Tregs in tolerant kidney transplant recipients. Measured with immunoSEQ multiplex PCR; TCRdb has only the in-frame clones, and not every one. The sample yields roughly 250,000 clones, about four fifths seen once. The material sequenced was CD4+ T cells from blood. These receptors all come from a human donor in good health.

This chain joins TRBV7-9 and TRBJ1-2; D unresolved. CDR1 and CDR2 (germline): SEHNR, FQNEAQ (reference sequence). This CDR3 has 14 residues. V was shortened by 5 bases and J by 2 bases, with 12 bases between the two germline ends. The CDR3: CASSPGRRNYGYTF. CDR3 DNA: TGTGCCAGCAGCCCGGGGAGGAGAAACTATGGCTACACCTTC.

This clone was counted a single time. The chain carries TRBV5-4 and TRBJ2-5; maybe TRBD2 (5 bases). There are 15 residues in the CDR3. The V and J ends lost 1 base and 1 base respectively, with 11 bases between them. CDR1 is SGHNT and CDR2 is YYREEE in the germline V gene (reference sequence). The CDR3 loop reads CASSLNLALQETQYF. In DNA, the CDR3 is TGTGCCAGCAGCTTGAACCTAGCCCTCCAAGAGACCCAGTACTTC.

CDR3 residues: CASSPLRDVSYEQYF. CDR3 nucleotide sequence: TGTGCCAGCTCACCACTCCGGGACGTATCCTACGAGCAGTACTTC. V gene TRBV18 combines with J gene TRBJ2-7; D is tentatively TRBD1 or TRBD2 (5 bases each). Trimming removed 1 base from V and 1 base from J, with 11 bases in between. The CDR3 length is 15 residues. CDR1 is KGHSH, CDR2 LQKENI, per germline.

In this sample, this clone turned up a few times. The chain couples TRBV7-3 to TRBJ1-2; D call uncertain. The V end lost 5 bases, the J end lost 1 base, and 8 bases lay between the germline ends. This CDR3 spans 13 amino acids. Germline V CDR1 and CDR2: SGHTA, FQGTGA. DNA for the CDR3: TGTGCCAGCAGCCCCTACATTAACTATGGCTACACCTTC. It specifies CASSPYINYGYTF. The whole variable domain, remainder taken from reference TRBV7-3 and TRBJ1-2, is GAGVSQTPSNKVTEKGKYVELRCDPISGHTALYWYRQSLGQGPEFLIYFQGTGAADDSGLPNDRFFAVRPEGSVSTLKIQRTERGDSAVYLCASSPYINYGYTFGSGTRLTVV.

This chain links TRBV6-5 with TRBJ1-5; 9 bases line up with TRBD1. Germline values: CDR1 MNHEY, CDR2 SVGAGI. The V segment lost 5 bases and the J segment 5 bases; nucleotides outside the gene matches: 7. This CDR3 spans 15 amino acids. CDR3 in amino acids: CASSVNGDRDQPQHF. Here the CDR3 DNA reads TGTGCCAGCAGTGTAAATGGGGACAGGGATCAGCCCCAGCATTTT.

This chain connects TRBV30 to TRBJ1-1, with no clear D. Trimming pared 0 bases from V and 13 bases from J, leaving 12 bases between. The CDR3 spans 11 residues. The germline gives CDR1 GTSNPN, CDR2 SVGIG (reference sequence). The CDR3 sequence is CAWSVLPVSFF. Written as DNA, the CDR3 is TGTGCCTGGAGTGTACTCCCCGTGAGTTTCTTT.

This chain uses TRBV10-3 with TRBJ2-7; 10 bases line up with TRBD2. Germline V gene sequence: CDR1 ENHRY, CDR2 SYGVKD. Losses at the gene ends were 3 bases for V and 2 bases for J; bases not matched to a gene: 1. This CDR3 has 14 amino acids. CDR3 in DNA: TGTGCCATCAGTGACCTAGCGGGGGCCTACGAGCAGTACTTC. This translates into CAISDLAGAYEQYF.

The V and J genes are TRBV7-2 and TRBJ1-2; 7 bases map to TRBD1. The CDR3 is 13 residues long. Germline CDR1 SGHTA, CDR2 FQGNSA. With V trimmed by 6 bases and J by 6 bases, 7 bases remained unmatched. The CDR3 sequence: CASRRQGSDGYTF. The DNA for the CDR3 is TGTGCCAGCAGACGACAGGGCTCGGATGGCTACACCTTC.

This clone is a singleton in its sample. The chain uses TRBV15 and TRBJ1-2, with 9 bases that match TRBD1. This CDR3 comprises 17 residues. Germline assignment: CDR1 LNHNV and CDR2 YYDKDF (reference sequence). V shed 0 bases and J 1 base; nucleotides not matched to a gene: 6. CDR3 loop: CATSRDTGGTFNYGYTF. CDR3 coding DNA: TGTGCCACCAGCAGAGACACAGGGGGCACTTTTAACTATGGCTACACCTTC.

This chain connects TRBV18 to TRBJ1-2; the match to TRBD1 covers 9 bases. CDR1 is KGHSH, CDR2 LQKENI, per germline. This CDR3 contains 15 residues. Germline trimming cut 5 bases from V and 7 bases from J; bases unmatched to any gene: 11. In DNA, the CDR3 is TGTGCCAGCTCATCCAGGACAGGGGTTGATGGTGGCTACACCTTC. Translated, it gives CASSSRTGVDGGYTF.

The chain couples TRBV18 to TRBJ1-2; 7 bases line up with TRBD1. This CDR3 region has 15 residues. In germline, CDR1 is KGHSH, CDR2 LQKENI. Losses at the gene ends were 2 bases for V and 3 bases for J; bases not matched to a gene: 6. The CDR3 nucleotides read TGTGCCAGCTCACCAGCAGGGGGGCGCGACTATGGCTACACCTTC. As protein: CASSPAGGRDYGYTF.

The chain employs TRBV7-6 and TRBJ2-2, with 7 bases lining up with TRBD2. Germline V gives CDR1 SGHVS, CDR2 FNYEAQ. J was trimmed by 4 bases and V by 1 base; bases with no gene match: 6. The CDR3 loop spans 16 amino acids. For the CDR3, the DNA is TGTGCCAGCAGCTTAGTCGGGGGGAGTATCACCGGGGAGCTGTTTTTT. Translated, it gives CASSLVGGSITGELFF.

The chain couples TRBV6-6 to TRBJ1-2; D is possibly TRBD1 (5 bases). The CDR3 is 14 residues long. Trimming took off 1 base at V and 3 bases at J, with 9 bases between the two ends. Germline CDR1 is MNHNY and CDR2 is SVGAGI (reference sequence). CDR3 region: CASSYLGRDYGYTF. As DNA, the CDR3 is TGTGCCAGCAGTTACTTGGGCAGGGACTATGGCTACACCTTC.

This clone is a singleton in its sample. The CDR3 DNA sequence: TGTGCCAGCACCCTTAGCTCCTACGAGCAGTACTTC. Translation: CASTLSSYEQYF. The V call is TRBV6-1, the J call TRBJ2-5; the D is unclear. The end of the DNA is better explained by TRBJ2-7, so the J call may be wrong. Germline CDR1 and CDR2: MNHNS and SASEGT. The length of the CDR3 is 12 residues.

The rearrangement links TRBV25-1 to TRBJ1-5; 11 positions match TRBD1. The CDR3 is made up of 16 amino acids. Germline CDR1 reads MGHDK; CDR2 reads SYGVNS. V was clipped by 5 bases and J by 4 bases; unmatched bases: 7. The CDR3 bases are TGTGCCAGCAGTTACTCCGGGACAGGGGGAAATCAGCCCCAGCATTTT. It is translated as CASSYSGTGGNQPQHF.

The chain uses TRBV18 and TRBJ2-6; maybe TRBD1 (6 bases). The CDR3 is made up of 16 amino acids. V gave up 4 bases and J gave up 0 bases, with 10 bases separating them. Germline CDR1 is KGHSH and CDR2 is LQKENI. This CDR3 is CASSLGQSSGANVLTF. Written as DNA, the CDR3 is TGTGCCAGCTCACTTGGACAGAGCTCTGGGGCCAACGTCCTGACTTTC.

The V call is TRBV5-6, the J call TRBJ2-3; 14 positions match TRBD2. The CDR3 covers 16 residues. After removal of 0 bases from V and 7 bases from J, the junction contained 4 bases not matched to a gene. Germline values: CDR1 SGHDT, CDR2 YYEEEE. CDR3 region: CASSLGGLAGAYTQYF. For the CDR3, the DNA is TGTGCCAGCAGCTTGGGGGGACTAGCGGGAGCCTATACGCAGTATTTT.

The V gene is TRBV19, the J gene TRBJ2-6; tentative D call: TRBD2 (5 bases). Germline V gene data show CDR1 as LNHDA and CDR2 as SQIVND (reference sequence). The CDR3 is made up of 16 amino acids. Trimming removed 5 bases from V and 2 bases from J, with 13 bases in between. CDR3 sequence reads: CASSPSYGAGANVLTF. The CDR3 DNA reads as TGTGCCAGTAGTCCCTCTTACGGGGCTGGGGCCAACGTCCTGACTTTC.

The V gene is TRBV19, the J gene TRBJ2-3, with 12 nucleotides matching TRBD2. Per the germline V gene, CDR1 is LNHDA and CDR2 is SQIVND (reference sequence). Germline trimming cut 3 bases from V and 3 bases from J; bases unmatched to any gene: 4. The length of the CDR3 is 16 residues. CDR3 nucleotide sequence: TGTGCCAGTAGTATCCTGACTAGCGGGAGAACAGATACGCAGTATTTT. It is translated as CASSILTSGRTDTQYF.

The gene calls are TRBV4-1 and TRBJ1-1; 8 bases agree with TRBD1. Trimming removed 4 bases from V and 4 bases from J; junction bases left unmatched: 17. The CDR3 totals 18 residues. Germline lookup yields CDR1 MGHRA and CDR2 YSYEKL. The CDR3 sequence: CASSLRTGGASLGTEAFF. In DNA, the CDR3 is TGCGCCAGCAGCCTCAGAACAGGGGGAGCATCCTTGGGCACTGAAGCTTTCTTT.

The rearrangement joins TRBV2 to TRBJ1-5, with TRBD1 matching 7 bases. V trimming: 3 bases; J trimming: 7 bases; junction bases outside the gene matches: 9. There are 15 residues in the CDR3. Germline V gene data show CDR1 as SNHLY and CDR2 as FYNNEI. CDR3 in amino acids: CASSEARQGLQPQHF. CDR3 nucleotides: TGTGCCAGCAGTGAGGCTAGACAGGGACTACAGCCCCAGCATTTT.